The clone carrying this TCR beta chain was seen only once. Its antigen remains unknown. This specimen belongs to a study of T cell responses to AZD1222 COVID-19 vaccine. Study-level points and caveats: Elevations in Spike-specific TCR breadth and depth followed administration of two AZD1222 doses. Only a handful of individuals given AZD1222 were seropositive at baseline. Donors in the cohort were predominantly white British and more often female, and clonal diversity was possibly underestimated. Regions left unmutated in variants are reportedly the target of nearly half of spike-specific TCRs.

The CDR3 spans 15 residues. CDR1 SGHKS and CDR2 YYEKEE come from the germline V gene (reference sequence). The V and J ends lost 4 bases and 0 bases, in that order; junction bases with no gene match: 3. Profiling relied on immunoSEQ multiplex PCR, and the TCRdb table lists in-frame clones only, not all of them. In the table there are under 150,000 clones, 70% to 90% of which are singletons. V is TRBV5-5 and J is TRBJ1-1; 10 nucleotides line up with TRBD1. The material sequenced was peripheral blood, taken on day 0 of AZD1222 vaccination. This sequence was found in an adult in good health. CDR3 in amino acids: CASSGGTGVNTEAFF. The CDR3 DNA follows: TGTGCCAGCAGCGGCGGGACAGGGGTGAACACTGAAGCTTTCTTT.